This note documents a single TCR beta chain sequence. The clone's antigen remains unknown. Base-call qualities are not available, and no considerably larger clone is one nucleotide away. This record belongs to a study of beta chain features in type 1 diabetes (dated by TCRdb to 2017 to 2018). For context, the study as a whole: Mean age, gender distribution, total cell number and subset yield were not different between patients and healthy donors. Whereas all 28 donors provided naive and central memory subsets, regulatory and stem cell-like memory subsets were isolated from just 8 patients and about eight healthy donors. In the study, TCRB repertoires of sorted circulating CD4+ T cell subsets from recently diagnosed type 1 diabetes patients were compared with those of matched healthy donors. A total of 90 million to 140 million sorted cells were examined across all samples, and RNA yield correlated strongly with the number of cells per subset. What the work shows at the level of the full study, not this receptor alone: Only small numbers of individuals were included in the HLA sub-analyses, which left unresolved whether HLA type had any influence on TCRB rearrangement. PCR may preferentially amplify shorter templates, but because patient and control samples were amplified and corrected together, any resulting skew would affect both groups equally. Because cDNA was sequenced instead of genomic DNA, activated cells with high expression could be over-represented, although the groups did not differ in activation or CD3 levels. Type 1 diabetes patients showed a moderate but significant shortening of TCRB CDR3 length in all four CD4+ subsets. Fewer insertions and more nucleotide deletions at VDJ recombination sites were observed in patients with type 1 diabetes, implying thymic rearrangement abnormalities. Naive, central memory and regulatory TCRB repertoires appeared to be more alike among patients than among healthy donors.

At the junction V is shortened by 4 bases and J by 0 bases, with 6 bases in between. The germline V gene encodes CDR1 SGHAT and CDR2 FQNNGV. The CDR3 contains 13 residues, cysteine and phenylalanine counted. Only the CDR3 DNA stays, 39 bases, in frame from base 1. Each donor gave one peripheral blood draw, about 110 mL on average, collected into heparinised tubes. A BD FACSAria II and a panel including CD45RO, CCR7, CD25, CD127, CD95 and CD27 were used to sort naive, central memory, regulatory and stem cell-like memory CD4+ T cells. A purity above 98% was achieved for all sorted populations. PBMCs were separated immediately by Lymphoprep density gradient centrifugation and were stained directly, without being cultured. To minimize batch effects, samples were stained and sorted in pairs, one healthy donor with one patient per experiment. The High Capacity cDNA Reverse Transcription Kit was used to reverse transcribe all of the isolated RNA, meaning that expressed TCRB transcripts were what got sequenced. Naive, central memory and regulatory T cell samples underwent deep immunoSEQ sequencing, averaging around 3.7 million total reads per sample. After sorted cells were lysed in RLT buffer, RNA was extracted with DNase-treated RNeasy Micro or Mini kits, with the choice depending on cell number. To prevent cross-contamination, each cell subset was processed individually, whereas patient and healthy donor samples were processed jointly. The immunoSEQ multiplex PCR was used to amplify TCRB sequences from cDNA, yielding 87-bp fragments that span the CDR3 region. The amplicons were sequenced using the Illumina HiSeq platform. In the original analysis: PCR bias was computationally corrected using synthetic template baselines, reads within Hamming distance 2 were collapsed, and singletons that could not be merged were discarded. By aligning reads against IMGT, V, D and J genes, CDR3 length, and insertions or deletions at six rearrangement sites were assigned. Clonotype counts were normalized to sorted cell number within each subset before computing true diversity and Gini coefficients with the tcR R package. The overlap coefficient, calculated on TCRB nucleotide sequences, was used to quantify repertoire sharing. Here the immuneACCESS table is served through TCRdb, limited to in-frame sequences with V and J called. Missing clones are a known gap in these copies; in checked studies unresolved V genes cover under half, and the rest lacks a known reason. V and J calls and clone size are copied from that table; D and trimming were computed from the DNA. This sample gives approximately 150,000 clones in total; 9% to 10% of them show up just once. Clones ranked in the top ten supply 2.3% of the sample.

The origin of this receptor is a woman between 18 and 29 years old in good health. The material sequenced was central memory CD4+ T cells from blood. The chain couples TRBV11-2 to TRBJ1-1; the D gene assignment is ambiguous. The CDR3 reads as follows: CASSWTVNTEAFF. The nucleotide sequence reads TGTGCCAGCAGCTGGACTGTGAACACTGAAGCTTTCTTT. Full variable domain (CDR3 extended with the reference TRBV11-2 and TRBJ1-1 proteins): EAGVAQSPRYKIIEKRQSVAFWCNPISGHATLYWYQQILGQGPKLLIQFQNNGVVDDSQLPKDRFSAERLKGVDSTLKIQPAKLEDSAVYLCASSWTVNTEAFFGQGTRLTVV.